This TCR beta chain was identified in a study of blood T cell repertoires in COVID-19. In the original analysis: Reference gene primer amplification yielded estimated nucleated cell counts. Some clones are missing from TCRdb's copy, which holds only in-frame ones; the method was immunoSEQ multiplex PCR. V and J calls plus clone size are reproduced from that table; the DNA served to infer D and trimming. Here the sample spans about 350,000 clones, more than 75% being singletons. This CDR3 has 14 residues. CDR1 and CDR2 from the germline V gene are SGHRS and YFSETQ. Trimming took 0 bases from V and 5 from J, leaving 11 bases between them.

The source of this sequence is a woman aged 45-60 years with COVID-19, enrolled during active disease. The material sequenced was peripheral blood. The V gene is TRBV5-1, the J gene TRBJ1-2; D not resolved. The CDR3 sequence is CASSLGYSGYGYTF. Here the CDR3 DNA reads TGCGCCAGCAGCTTGGGGTACAGCGGGTATGGCTACACCTTC.